The 24 T cell receptor beta chains below come from one sample, sequenced in a study of T cell repertoires in aging, cancer and after chemotherapy. Peripheral blood genomic DNA, not sorted cells or RNA, was the template. A mixed TRB-A/B primer pool amplified rearranged TRB by multiplex touch-down PCR. Via MiXCR, TCRdb re-called the multiplex PCR reads, giving one row per CDR3 protein. The sample comprises some 9,500 distinct CDR3 sequences, around a quarter of which are singletons, and approximately 2.4% rests with the top ten. The sample was blood. These receptors were taken from a human donor in good health.

This clonotype is medium-sized in the sample. The DNA is omitted, as the CDR3 cannot be located on it reliably, and the CDR3 follows TCRdb's listing. The chain has TRBV27 and TRBJ2-7; TRBD2, the table's D call, was not compared with the DNA. The CDR3 has 14 residues if both end residues are counted. Germline V gene data show CDR1 as MNHEY and CDR2 as SMNVEV (reference sequence). CDR3 sequence: CASSFGPGLYEQYF.

This clonotype was seen more than once but under ten times. The chain joins TRBV5-1 to TRBJ2-2; 13 bases align to TRBD2. The CDR3 is made up of 17 amino acids. J was trimmed by 2 bases and V by 0 bases; bases with no gene match: 1. Per the germline V gene, CDR1 is SGHRS and CDR2 is YFSETQ. This CDR3 is CASSLVGLAGNTGELFF. CDR3 nucleotides: TGCGCCAGCAGCTTGGTGGGACTAGCGGGAAACACCGGGGAGCTGTTTTTT.

This CDR3 reads CASSLVHNHGYTF. For the CDR3, the DNA is TGTGCCAGCAGTTTAGTGCATAATCATGGCTACACCTTC. The chain joins TRBV28 to TRBJ1-2; D is unclear. The V gene lost 2 bases and the J gene lost 6 bases, with 10 bases spanning the gap. From germline, CDR1 is MDHEN and CDR2 SYDVKM. This CDR3 has 13 amino acids.

The J gene is TRBJ2-5, the V gene TRBV19; D is perhaps TRBD2 (6 bases). This CDR3 spans 15 amino acids. V was pared by 5 bases and J by 1 base, with 14 bases between. Germline lookup yields CDR1 LNHDA and CDR2 SQIVND (reference sequence). The CDR3 region has the DNA TGTGCCAGTAGTTACGCCGGGGGTTTCCAAGAGACCCAGTACTTC. Translated, it gives CASSYAGGFQETQYF.

There are a few counts of this clonotype. This chain joins TRBV6-5 and TRBJ1-1, with D unresolved. Trimming pared 7 bases from V and 7 bases from J, leaving 19 bases between. Germline V gene data show CDR1 as MNHEY and CDR2 as SVGAGI. This CDR3 has 14 residues. CDR3: CASKVGPTSFEAFF. In nucleotides, the CDR3 is TGTGCCAGCAAGGTAGGACCGACGAGCTTTGAAGCTTTCTTT.

The chain recombines TRBV28 with TRBJ1-1; possible D gene TRBD1, 6 bases. The CDR3 has 11 residues. CDR1 is MDHEN, CDR2 SYDVKM, per germline. With 3 bases removed from V and 13 bases from J, the gap between germline ends came to 12 bases. This chain's CDR3 is CASSFTGTHFF. Here the CDR3 DNA reads TGTGCCAGCAGTTTCACAGGGACTCATTTCTTT. The full variable domain, in which reference TRBV28 and TRBJ1-1 provide the parts outside the CDR3, is DVKVTQSSRYLVKRTGEKVFLECVQDMDHENMFWYRQDPGLGLRLIYFSYDVKMKEKGDIPEGYSVSREKKERFSLILESASTNQTSMYLCASSFTGTHFFGQGTRLTVV.

Within the sample, this clonotype is medium-sized. The V gene is TRBV19, the J gene TRBJ1-3; a possible D gene is TRBD1 (6 bases). CDR1 and CDR2 from the germline V gene are LNHDA and SQIVND (reference sequence). The ends were cut back, 9 bases at V and 1 base at J, with 22 bases in the middle. This CDR3 region has 17 residues. The CDR3 region has the DNA TGTGCCAGCACCCCTCGATCGGGGGCCGTATCTGGAAACACCATATATTTT. Amino acids: CASTPRSGAVSGNTIYF.

On this clonotype itself: This may stem from a read error, because a much larger clone lies one nucleotide away. This chain connects TRBV6-5 to TRBJ2-7; D gene unclear. Trimming removed 5 bases from V and 7 bases from J, with 9 bases in between. Looked up from germline, CDR1 is MNHEY and CDR2 is SVGAGI. The CDR3 runs 11 residues. CDR3 loop: CASSNYGEQYF. The DNA for the CDR3 is TGTGCCAGCAGTAACTATGGGGAGCAGTACTTC.

The chain employs TRBV11-2 and TRBJ2-3, with 7 nucleotides matching TRBD2. The CDR3 sequence is 16 residues long. Unmatched junction bases numbered 5, after V lost 0 bases and J lost 2 bases. Germline assignment: CDR1 SGHAT and CDR2 FQNNGV. The CDR3: CASSLEASGLTDTQYF. The CDR3 nucleotides are TGTGCCAGCAGCTTAGAAGCTAGCGGCCTCACAGATACGCAGTATTTT.

As regards this clonotype: One end of the junction varies from germline; a read error may be responsible. This chain joins TRBV7-9 and TRBJ2-7, with 10 bases identical to TRBD2. TRBJ2-5 matches the DNA end more closely, so the J call is doubtful. This CDR3 spans 13 amino acids. Germline V CDR1 and CDR2: SEHNR, FQNEAQ (reference sequence). CDR3 region: CASSLAGVETQYF. Written as DNA, the CDR3 is TGTGCCAGCAGCCTAGCGGGAGTTGAGACCCAGTACTTC.

Comments on this clonotype: Just one base apart from a much larger clone, this may be a read error. This CDR3 is CASSIQGNSQPQHF. The CDR3 DNA reads TGTGCCAGTAGTATACAGGGGAATTCGCAGCCCCAGCATTTT. The chain links TRBV19 to TRBJ1-5; D is perhaps TRBD1 (6 bases). CDR1 is LNHDA and CDR2 is SQIVND in the germline V gene (reference sequence). CDR3 length: 14 amino acids. Trimming took 2 bases from V and 7 from J, leaving 12 bases between them.

The rearrangement uses TRBV12-3 or TRBV12-4 and TRBJ1-5; 8 nucleotides align to TRBD1. V shed 5 bases and J 6 bases; nucleotides not matched to a gene: 3. This CDR3 comprises 13 residues. As DNA, the CDR3 is TGTGCCAGCAGTCTGGACAGGGTTCAGCCCCAGCATTTT. Translating it yields CASSLDRVQPQHF.

This clonotype is labeled medium-sized. The chain carries TRBV29-1 and TRBJ2-3; no reliable D call. This CDR3 spans 13 amino acids. V lost 4 bases and J 6 bases, leaving 14 bases between the germline ends. The germline CDR1 and CDR2 sequences are SQVTM and ANQGSEA. The CDR3 loop is CSVGLDAWDTQYF. Here the CDR3 DNA reads TGCAGCGTTGGATTGGATGCTTGGGATACGCAGTATTTT.

V is TRBV28 and J is TRBJ2-1; the match to TRBD1 covers 9 bases. Germline values: CDR1 MDHEN, CDR2 SYDVKM. The CDR3 has 15 residues. V was pared by 3 bases and J by 8 bases, with 8 bases of the junction left unmatched. CDR3 amino acids: CASSFDRGRVDEQFF. The CDR3 coding sequence is TGTGCCAGCAGTTTCGACAGGGGGAGGGTCGATGAGCAGTTCTTC.

Comments on this clonotype: A read error may account for a junction end that differs from germline. In DNA form, the CDR3 reads TGCAGTGCTAGAGTTCGGCGGAGCCTCCTGGGGACAGATACGCTGTATTTT. Amino acid sequence: CSARVRRSLLGTDTLYF. This chain links TRBV20-1 with TRBJ2-3, with TRBD1 matching 7 bases. Per germline, CDR1 DFQATT and CDR2 SNEGSKA (reference sequence). The CDR3 has 17 amino acids.

This chain uses TRBV27 with TRBJ2-3, with D perhaps given as TRBD1 or TRBD2 (5 bases each). Germline CDR1 and CDR2: MNHEY and SMNVEV (reference sequence). There are 14 residues in the CDR3. V was pared by 4 bases and J by 2 bases, with 10 bases between. This chain's CDR3 is CASSYRDHTDTQYF. The CDR3 nucleotides read TGTGCCAGCAGTTACCGGGACCACACAGATACGCAGTATTTT.

By sample share, this clonotype is medium-sized. The rearrangement uses TRBV4-3 and TRBJ1-5; tentative D call: TRBD1 (6 bases). CDR1 is LGHNA and CDR2 is YSLEER in the germline V gene. The CDR3 spans 15 residues. V was pared by 5 bases and J by 1 base, with 12 bases between. The CDR3 protein is CASSSKTGSNQPQHF. For the CDR3, the DNA is TGCGCCAGCAGCTCAAAGACAGGCAGCAATCAGCCCCAGCATTTT.

V and J are TRBV12-3 or TRBV12-4 and TRBJ2-5; tentatively, D is TRBD1 or TRBD2 (5 bases each). V was shortened by 3 bases and J by 1 base, with 12 bases between the two germline ends. The CDR3 runs 15 residues. CDR3 amino acids: CASSFFWGIQETQYF. DNA of the CDR3: TGTGCCAGCAGTTTTTTCTGGGGGATCCAAGAGACCCAGTACTTC.

On this clonotype itself: An end of the junction differs from the germline gene, which may be a read error. V gene TRBV4-3 combines with J gene TRBJ2-5; D might be TRBD1 or TRBD2, each matching 5 bases. The CDR3 has 14 residues. Germline assignment: CDR1 LGHNA and CDR2 YSLEER. The CDR3 sequence: CASSQVGGAETQYF. DNA of the CDR3: TGTGCCAGCAGCCAAGTTGGGGGAGCGGAGACCCAGTACTTC.

This chain links TRBV7-9 with TRBJ1-1; D uncertain. CDR1 SEHNR and CDR2 FQNEAQ come from the germline V gene (reference sequence). Between the trimmed V and J ends, which lost 2 bases and 8 bases, there was a span of 3 bases. The CDR3 runs 10 residues. The CDR3 reads CASSLLEAFF. For the CDR3, the DNA is TGTGCCAGCAGCTTATTGGAAGCTTTCTTT. Using reference TRBV7-9 and TRBJ1-1 for the parts outside the CDR3, the full variable domain is DTGVSQNPRHKITKRGQNVTFRCDPISEHNRLYWYRQTLGQGPEFLTYFQNEAQLEKSRLLSDRFSAERPKGSFSTLEIQRTEQGDSAMYLCASSLLEAFFGQGTRLTVV.

By sample share, this clonotype is medium-sized. The chain employs TRBV6-5 and TRBJ1-2; D is unresolved. There are 13 residues in the CDR3. The germline gives CDR1 MNHEY, CDR2 SVGAGI. With 0 bases removed from V and 4 bases from J, the gap between germline ends came to 6 bases. In nucleotides, the CDR3 is TGTGCCAGCAGTTACTCGTCGATCTATGGCTACACCTTC. This codes for CASSYSSIYGYTF.

The CDR3 loop reads CASSQLGLYGNTIYF. The CDR3 nucleotides read TGCGCCAGCAGCCAATTGGGATTATATGGAAACACCATATATTTT. This chain uses TRBV4-1 with TRBJ1-3, with D hard to call. This CDR3 contains 15 residues. V was trimmed by 2 bases and J by 3 bases, leaving 11 bases between them. CDR1 MGHRA and CDR2 YSYEKL come from the germline V gene.

This clonotype occurred a few times. The chain has TRBV6-2 or TRBV6-3 and TRBJ1-1, with D hard to call. The CDR3 runs 16 residues. Trimming removed 6 bases from V and 0 bases from J, with 17 bases in between. In germline, CDR1 is MNHEY, CDR2 SVGEGT. CDR3 bases: TGTGCCAGCAGGACCTTTCTGGGAGGGCTGAACACTGAAGCTTTCTTT. Protein: CASRTFLGGLNTEAFF.

This clonotype was picked up a small number of times. The V and J genes are TRBV10-3 and TRBJ1-5; D call uncertain. V was clipped by 0 bases and J by 7 bases, with 16 bases between them. The CDR3 has 16 residues. Germline CDR1 reads ENHRY; CDR2 reads SYGVKD. The CDR3 spells CAISESVSTLGQPQHF. The CDR3 DNA sequence: TGTGCCATCAGTGAGTCGGTCTCCACCCTGGGCCAGCCCCAGCATTTT.